Presented here are 3 T cell receptor beta chains from one specimen sequenced in a study of T cell responses to AZD1222 COVID-19 vaccine. Data came from immunoSEQ multiplex PCR; TCRdb stores just in-frame clones and leaves some out. The sample has 75,000 to 100,000 clones, roughly nine tenths seen once. Source: peripheral blood, taken on day 0 of AZD1222 vaccination. The receptor source for this set is an adult in good health.

The V gene is TRBV19, the J gene TRBJ1-5, with D possibly matching TRBD1 (6 bases). Trimming removed 6 bases at V and 4 bases at J, with 13 bases between. The germline gives CDR1 LNHDA, CDR2 SQIVND (reference sequence). CDR3 length equals 14 residues. The CDR3 loop reads CASRGMDSNQPQHF. Written as DNA, the CDR3 is TGTGCCAGTAGGGGAATGGACAGTAATCAGCCCCAGCATTTT.

V gene TRBV5-4 combines with J gene TRBJ2-5; no definite D call. V gave up 7 bases and J gave up 0 bases, with 10 bases separating them. The germline gives CDR1 SGHNT, CDR2 YYREEE (reference sequence). The CDR3 covers 13 residues. In DNA form, the CDR3 reads TGTGCCAGCGGGAATCAGAACCAAGAGACCCAGTACTTC. Translated, it gives CASGNQNQETQYF. The whole variable domain, filled in from reference TRBV5-4 and TRBJ2-5, reads ETGVTQSPTHLIKTRGQQVTLRCSSQSGHNTVSWYQQALGQGPQFIFQYYREEENGRGNFPPRFSGLQFPNYSSELNVNALELDDSALYLCASGNQNQETQYFGPGTRLLVL.

The V and J genes are TRBV11-3 and TRBJ2-2; 9 bases agree with TRBD1. The germline V gene has CDR1 SGHNT and CDR2 YENEEA. V gave up 5 bases and J gave up 4 bases; unmatched junction bases: 14. The CDR3 is made up of 18 amino acids. CDR3 nucleotides: TGTGCCAGCAGCCCAGACAGGGGGGATAGCGGATCCACCGGGGAGCTGTTTTTT. Amino acid sequence: CASSPDRGDSGSTGELFF.